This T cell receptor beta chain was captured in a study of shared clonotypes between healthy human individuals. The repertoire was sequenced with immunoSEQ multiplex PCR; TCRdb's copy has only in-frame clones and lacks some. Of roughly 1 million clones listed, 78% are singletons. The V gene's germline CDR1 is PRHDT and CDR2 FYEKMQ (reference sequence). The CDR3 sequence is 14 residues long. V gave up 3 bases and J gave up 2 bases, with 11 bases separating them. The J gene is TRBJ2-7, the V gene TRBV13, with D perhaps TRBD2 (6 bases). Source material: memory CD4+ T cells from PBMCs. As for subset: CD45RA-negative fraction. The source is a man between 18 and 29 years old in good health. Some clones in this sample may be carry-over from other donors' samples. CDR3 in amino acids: CASSFGRYAYEQYF. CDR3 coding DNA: TGTGCCAGCAGCTTCGGGAGATACGCCTACGAGCAGTACTTC.